This record covers a single TCR beta chain. The source of the sample is a study of metastatic and nonmetastatic thyroid tumors. TCRdb redid the clone calls on the PCR reads using MiXCR. This table has about 90,000 clones, 8% to 9.5% appearing once. The CDR3 totals 15 residues. The V gene's germline CDR1 is SGDLS and CDR2 YYNGEE. Between the trimmed V and J ends, which lost 6 bases and 2 bases, there was a span of 18 bases. All patients reached thyroid surgery having received no treatment beforehand. The rearrangement joins TRBV9 to TRBJ2-7; tentatively, D is TRBD1 (6 bases). Sample: blood. This receptor was identified in a female donor with papillary thyroid cancer or a benign thyroid nodule (not recorded which). Some clones in this sample may be carry-over from other donors' samples. Here the CDR3 reads CASNPGDRSTYEQYF. CDR3 nucleotide sequence: TGTGCCAGCAACCCGGGTGACAGGTCTACCTACGAGCAGTACTTC.